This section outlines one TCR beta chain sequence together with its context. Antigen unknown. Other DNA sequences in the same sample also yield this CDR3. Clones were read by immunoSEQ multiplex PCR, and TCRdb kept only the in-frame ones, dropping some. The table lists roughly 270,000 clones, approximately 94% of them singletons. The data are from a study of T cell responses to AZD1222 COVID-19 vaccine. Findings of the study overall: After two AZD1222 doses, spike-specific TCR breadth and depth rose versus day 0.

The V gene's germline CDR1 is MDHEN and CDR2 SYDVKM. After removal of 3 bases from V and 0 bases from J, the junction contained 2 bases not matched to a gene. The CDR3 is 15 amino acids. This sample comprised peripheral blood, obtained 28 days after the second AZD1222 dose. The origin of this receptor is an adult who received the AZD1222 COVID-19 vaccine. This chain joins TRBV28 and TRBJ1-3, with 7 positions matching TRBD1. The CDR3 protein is CASSFRTGSGNTIYF. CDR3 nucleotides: TGTGCCAGCAGTTTTCGGACAGGCTCTGGAAACACCATATATTTT.